This T cell receptor beta chain appears in the sequencing data of a study of blood T cell repertoires in COVID-19 (dated by TCRdb to the early 2020s). With regard to the full study: ImmuneRACE Cohort 3 recovered participants were defined by two consecutive negative NP/OP PCR tests, healthcare professional clearance, or symptom resolution. Samples covering the acute and convalescent phases of COVID-19 were provided by collaborators in the United States, Italy and Spain. The prospective study material was composed of cDNA or gDNA derived from T cells, B-cell-depleted T cells, or PBMCs. The dataset comprised deeply sampled blood TCRbeta repertoires from subjects exposed to, actively infected with, or recovered from COVID-19. A freely available public database, intended as a resource for researchers studying the immune response to SARS-CoV-2, is where the repertoires were released. The samples were drawn from two sources: the first 160 participants of the ongoing ImmuneRACE study, and some 1,300 subjects contributed by 6 global collaborators. A de-identified subject ID, COVID-19 status, age in years and sex were almost always included in the sample metadata. Where available, HLA class I and class II types were taken from metadata supplied by the sample provider and were not determined by assay-based typing. Study-wide conclusions, independent of this receptor: The quantity of clinical and demographic metadata differed by source and by participant and was supplied without curation.

CDR1 and CDR2 (PRHDT, FYEKMQ) derive from the germline V gene (reference sequence). The germline V end is reduced by 7 bases and the J end by 8 bases; junction bases left unmatched: 13. The cysteine opens and the phenylalanine closes a CDR3 of 14 amino acids. Left in the record is the CDR3 DNA by itself, 42 bases read in frame from the first base. TCRbeta CDR3 regions were amplified from genomic DNA by means of the immunoSEQ Assay, a bias-controlled multiplex PCR. As for how the authors treated the data: Within the assay, amplification of reference gene primers was used to estimate how many nucleated cells each sample contained. Sequence reads were collapsed and filtered to measure the absolute abundance of every unique TCRbeta CDR3 rearrangement. For each sample, productive Simpson clonality was calculated as the square root of Simpson's diversity index over productive rearrangements. The table was pulled from immuneACCESS by TCRdb, which kept in-frame rearrangements only. Such tables lose some clones; where checked, under half of the loss comes from unresolved V genes, and the rest has no known cause. V and J calls plus clone size are reproduced from that table; the DNA served to infer D and trimming. Here the sample has 200,000 to 250,000 clones; about 90% occur a single time. Clones ranked in the top ten supply 3.1% of the sample.

Participants in the prospective study were enrolled through a virtual design, were aged roughly 18 to 100 years, and lived in 24 United States geographic areas. Cohort assignment in the prospective study relied on participant-reported clinical history from a screening survey and a study questionnaire. Each participant in the prospective study had whole blood, serum and a nasopharyngeal or oropharyngeal swab collected by mobile phlebotomists. Participants in the prospective study had the option to provide additional blood draws and questionnaires over an approximately 2-month period. Before DNA extraction, blood samples from the prospective study were shipped at room temperature or frozen. For this clone: The specificity of this receptor is unknown. The sample holds no much larger clone one base away, and base qualities are not on file.

The V gene is TRBV13 and the J gene is TRBJ1-2; TRBD1 lines up with 7 middle nucleotides. The receptor's source is a woman aged 45-60 years in a cohort exposed to, infected with or recovered from COVID-19 (not recorded which). The sequencing input was PBMCs or T cells enriched from blood (not recorded which). Here is the DNA: TGTGCCAGCACCTACATTCGACAGGGTCGAGGCTACACCTTC. It translates to CASTYIRQGRGYTF.